Listed below are T cell receptor beta chains from one sample, sequenced in a study of metastatic and nonmetastatic thyroid tumors. TCRdb re-called clones from the PCR reads using MiXCR. The sample contains around 6,700 clones, around 34% of which appear only once. What was sequenced was adjacent normal tissue. The receptors originated from a female donor with papillary thyroid cancer or a benign thyroid nodule (not recorded which). Some clones in this sample may be carry-over from other donors' samples. Both conserved end residues are part of each CDR3. The D gene is left open where the match is weak. Where a row states a size, it is once, few, many or the class of an expanded clone; other rows omit it.

d_gene	len	v_gene	j_gene	abundance	CDR3aa	CDR3nt
TRBD2	18	TRBV20-1	TRBJ2-2	.	CSARDLLSGTTNTGELFF	TGCAGTGCTAGAGACCTCCTTAGTGGGACTACGAACACCGGGGAGCTGTTTTTT
.	13	TRBV29-1	TRBJ1-1	many	CSVDRGWDTEAFF	TGCAGCGTTGATCGGGGGTGGGACACTGAAGCTTTCTTT
.	15	TRBV6-1	TRBJ1-1	few	CASSRTGLFPGEVFF	TGTGCCAGCAGTCGGACTGGTTTGTTCCCAGGTGAGGTTTTCTTT
.	12	TRBV19	TRBJ1-1	few	CASNTGYTEAFF	TGTGCCAGTAACACGGGCTACACTGAAGCTTTCTTT
TRBD1	14	TRBV15	TRBJ2-5	.	CATSLDRGQETQYF	TGTGCCACCAGCCTAGACAGGGGACAAGAGACCCAGTACTTC
TRBD1	14	TRBV7-2	TRBJ2-7	.	CASSRGQGTYEQYF	TGTGCCAGCAGCCGAGGACAGGGGACCTACGAGCAGTACTTC
.	13	TRBV9	TRBJ1-2	.	CASSVPGAGGYTF	TGTGCCAGCAGCGTACCTGGGGCCGGTGGCTACACCTTC
TRBD1	13	TRBV11-2	TRBJ2-1	.	CASSGDSMHEQFF	TGTGCCAGCAGCGGGGACAGCATGCATGAGCAGTTCTTC
.	12	TRBV20-1	TRBJ2-2	.	CSARDNTGELFF	TGCAGTGCTAGAGATAACACCGGGGAGCTGTTTTTT
.	13	TRBV27	TRBJ1-1	.	CGSRLSRNTEAFF	TGTGGCAGCAGGTTGAGCAGGAACACTGAAGCTTTCTTT
.	16	TRBV2	TRBJ2-4	medium-sized	CASSVRGTRAKNIQYF	TGTGCCAGCAGTGTACGAGGCACACGGGCCAAAAACATTCAGTACTTC
TRBD2	15	TRBV6-2/TRBV6-3	TRBJ2-3	few	CASTSGELAGDTQYF	TGTGCCAGCACCTCGGGGGAACTAGCGGGAGATACGCAGTATTTT
.	15	TRBV5-1	TRBJ2-5	medium-sized	CASSLRREYQETQYF	TGCGCCAGCAGCTTACGGAGGGAGTACCAAGAGACCCAGTACTTC
.	15	TRBV6-1	TRBJ2-2	.	CASSPFGGDTGELFF	TGTGCCAGCAGTCCCTTTGGGGGAGACACCGGGGAGCTGTTTTTT
.	13	TRBV2	TRBJ2-7	.	CASSESAFYEQYF	TGTGCCAGCAGTGAATCGGCCTTCTACGAGCAGTACTTC
.	14	TRBV13	TRBJ1-5	.	CASSHSGNNQPQHF	TGTGCCAGCAGCCATTCCGGGAACAATCAGCCCCAGCATTTT
TRBD2	12	TRBV6-5	TRBJ2-1	many	CASSYSGDEQFF	TGTGCCAGCAGTTACAGCGGGGATGAGCAGTTCTTC
.	14	TRBV20-1	TRBJ1-2	.	CSARPNRWFYGYTF	TGCAGTGCTAGACCTAACAGGTGGTTCTATGGCTACACCTTC
.	13	TRBV11-3	TRBJ2-3	once	CASSLIRADTQYF	TGTGCCAGCAGCTTAATCAGGGCAGATACGCAGTATTTT
TRBD2	16	TRBV11-2	TRBJ2-3	.	CASSLGLTSDTDTQYF	TGTGCCAGCAGCTTAGGACTCACTAGCGACACAGATACGCAGTATTTT
.	13	TRBV20-1	TRBJ2-5	medium-sized	CSAPEGPLETQYF	TGCAGTGCTCCGGAAGGTCCTTTGGAGACCCAGTACTTC
.	13	TRBV25-1	TRBJ1-2	.	CASSEGGPYGYTF	TGTGCCAGCAGTGAAGGGGGGCCCTATGGCTACACCTTC
.	15	TRBV6-1	TRBJ2-6	.	CASMGGSSGANVLTF	TGTGCCAGCATGGGGGGCTCCTCTGGGGCCAACGTCCTGACTTTC
TRBD1	14	TRBV6-1	TRBJ2-7	few	CASSRDSSSYEQYF	TGTGCCAGCAGTAGGGACAGTAGCTCCTACGAGCAGTACTTC
.	15	TRBV7-7	TRBJ2-5	.	CASSPTWTVQETQYF	TGTGCCAGCAGCCCTACCTGGACAGTACAAGAGACCCAGTACTTC
TRBD2	14	TRBV25-1	TRBJ2-1	few	CASSEGGAYNEQFF	TGTGCCAGCAGTGAAGGGGGGGCCTACAATGAGCAGTTCTTC
.	14	TRBV11-2	TRBJ1-1	once	CASSLALGNTEAFF	TGTGCCAGCAGCTTAGCCCTTGGGAACACTGAAGCTTTCTTT
.	12	TRBV7-2	TRBJ2-2	.	CASSLQSGELFF	TGTGCCAGCAGCTTACAAAGCGGGGAGCTGTTTTTT
TRBD2	15	TRBV6-2/TRBV6-3	TRBJ2-7	few	CASSISGILSYEQYF	TGTGCCAGCAGTATTAGCGGGATCCTCAGCTACGAGCAGTACTTC
.	15	TRBV6-1	TRBJ2-5	.	CASTGGGGPKETQYF	TGTGCCAGTACAGGGGGGGGAGGGCCAAAAGAGACCCAGTACTTC
TRBD1	17	TRBV6-7	TRBJ2-7	many	CASSYSGPGQGVFWQYF	TGTGCCAGCAGTTACTCGGGACCGGGACAGGGGGTATTCTGGCAGTACTTC
.	15	TRBV5-1	TRBJ2-1	.	CASSLAGSTYNEQFF	TGCGCCAGCAGCTTGGCGGGCAGTACCTACAATGAGCAGTTCTTC
TRBD1	15	TRBV6-1	TRBJ1-2	few	CASSGQGAVVEGYTF	TGTGCCAGCAGCGGACAGGGGGCCGTCGTGGAGGGCTACACCTTC
.	15	TRBV11-2	TRBJ2-7	.	CASSLRRGAGYEQYF	TGTGCCAGCAGCTTGAGGAGAGGAGCGGGTTACGAGCAGTACTTC
TRBD2	19	TRBV2	TRBJ2-3	.	CASSESHRRLALCPDTQYF	TGTGCCAGCAGTGAGAGCCACCGGAGACTAGCCCTCTGCCCGGATACGCAGTATTTT
.	13	TRBV2	TRBJ2-7	.	CASSETASYEQYF	TGTGCCAGCAGTGAAACGGCTTCCTACGAGCAGTACTTC
.	16	TRBV4-2	TRBJ2-1	few	CASSQELQGRNNEQFF	TGTGCCAGCAGCCAAGAGCTACAGGGAAGGAACAATGAGCAGTTCTTC
.	13	TRBV2	TRBJ1-6	.	CASILAYNSPLHF	.
.	15	TRBV6-1	TRBJ2-1	few	CASSQDGSRYNEQFF	TGTGCCAGCAGTCAGGATGGATCCCGTTACAATGAGCAGTTCTTC
.	14	TRBV2	TRBJ1-6	.	CASSQTRGRSPVLF	TGTGCCAGCAGCCAAACCCGGGGCAGATCACCAGTCCTCTTT
.	13	TRBV3-1	TRBJ1-6	.	CASSQPRDSPLHF	TGTGCCAGCAGCCAACCGCGGGATTCACCCCTCCACTTT
.	16	TRBV11-2	TRBJ2-1	.	CASSPKGAGTYNEQFF	TGTGCCAGCAGCCCCAAGGGGGCGGGGACCTACAATGAGCAGTTCTTC
.	13	TRBV2	TRBJ1-2	.	CASRAEGLGSYTF	TGTGCCAGCAGGGCCGAGGGACTCGGAAGCTACACCTTC
.	15	TRBV5-6	TRBJ1-4	many	CASSGGPTTHEKLFF	TGTGCCAGCAGCGGGGGACCCACGACTCATGAAAAACTGTTTTTT
.	14	TRBV2	TRBJ2-7	.	CASSIGQCSYEQYF	TGTGCCAGCAGTATAGGACAGTGTTCCTACGAGCAGTACTTC
TRBD1	14	TRBV27	TRBJ2-7	few	CASSPGGPSYEQYF	TGTGCCAGCAGTCCAGGGGGACCCTCCTACGAGCAGTACTTC
TRBD1	14	TRBV18	TRBJ1-2	medium-sized	CASSPGTVNYGYTF	TGTGCCAGCTCACCTGGGACAGTTAACTATGGCTACACCTTC
.	12	TRBV2	TRBJ2-4	medium-sized	CASSEIGPAKYF	TGTGCCAGCAGTGAAATAGGGCCGGCAAAGTACTTC
TRBD1	15	TRBV20-1	TRBJ2-7	medium-sized	CSARDQGEGKYEQYF	TGCAGTGCTAGAGATCAGGGGGAAGGGAAATACGAGCAGTACTTC
TRBD1	17	TRBV6-5	TRBJ1-6	.	CASSYSGNRGNNSPLHF	TGTGCCAGCAGTTACTCTGGGAACAGGGGAAATAATTCACCCCTCCACTTT